This T cell receptor beta chain derives from a study of regulatory T cells in long-lasting Graves disease. Time point given: newly diagnosed GD, antithyroid drugs for less than 3 months. RNA isolated from PBMCs was used to make the TCR library. This clonotype was seen a single time. To make TCR beta libraries, researchers used iRepertoire HTBI primers and Arm-PCR of CDR3 regions. MiXCR, run by TCRdb on the multiplex PCR reads, gives a single entry per CDR3 protein. This sample has over 500,000 distinct CDR3 sequences, with roughly 16% found just once. The V gene's germline CDR1 is MNHNS and CDR2 SASEGT. CDR3 size: 16 residues. V gave up 5 bases and J gave up 1 base, with 17 bases separating them. These data also featured in a second study, about T cells in Graves' hyperthyroidism and ophthalmopathy.

The receptor was isolated from a man aged 18 to 30 with Graves disease. The material sequenced was peripheral blood mononuclear cells (PBMCs), taken at new diagnosis, from a patient treated with antithyroid drugs. The chain recombines TRBV6-1 with TRBJ1-1; D is possibly TRBD1 (6 bases). The CDR3 is CASSIGRGAENTEAFF. The DNA for the CDR3 is TGTGCCAGCAGTATAGGTAGGGGGGCGGAGAACACTGAAGCTTTCTTT.